This TCR beta chain comes out of a study of cytomegalovirus exposure and HLA in healthy donors. Study conclusions and caveats: The TCR clusters that emerged in the first cohort tended, a later analysis found, to co-occur in the roughly 120 validation repertoires. Reports described diagnosis of cytomegalovirus status by the classifier as highly specific and sensitive.

The donors were members of the approximately 120-subject validation cohort (separate from the 666-subject first cohort). TCRdb keeps only in-frame clones here, not all; method: immunoSEQ multiplex PCR. The table has over 85,000 clones, about 92% seen once. V lost 4 bases, J lost 4 bases, and 16 bases lay in between. From germline, CDR1 is LGHNA and CDR2 YSLEER. The CDR3 is 15 amino acids. Points on this clone: Its matching antigen is unknown.

Sequences were obtained from PBMCs. The chain joins TRBV4-3 to TRBJ1-1; weak D call: TRBD1 (5 bases). This receptor was taken from a woman aged 18-35 years in good health and CMV-seronegative. CDR3 bases: TGCGCCAGCAGCCCGTCGTGGGGGGAACGCACTGAAGCTTTCTTT. This sequence encodes CASSPSWGERTEAFF.